This TCR beta chain was recovered during a study of blood T cells in healthy people across ages. Study information: T cells yielded about one barcoded beta molecule per two cells through template switching.

Details on this clonotype: Its specificity is unknown.

Study outcomes and limitations: The percentage of naive T cells correlated strongly with TCR beta diversity.

For the second PCR, which ran for about 7 to 11 cycles, a sample-barcoded 5' primer and a J-beta primer mix were used. CDR3-containing paired-end reads numbered at least 2.5 million in each sample. One entry per CDR3 protein, called by TCRdb with MiXCR from the 5' RACE reads. The sample records roughly 790,000 distinct CDR3 sequences, roughly 43% being singletons. This CDR3 has 14 residues. V lost 0 bases, J lost 9 bases, and 5 bases stayed unmatched. Germline loops: CDR1 SGHTA, CDR2 FQGNSA. Each sample had at least 6.5 million PBMCs isolated. This sequence joins TRBV7-2 and TRBJ2-7; 10 bases line up with TRBD1. Sequenced: blood. This sequence was found in a woman aged 60-75 years in good health. CDR3 region: CTSSLATGGHGQYF. In nucleotides, the CDR3 is TGTACCAGCAGCTTAGCGACAGGGGGCCACGGGCAGTACTTC. Drawing the rest from reference TRBV7-2 and TRBJ2-7, the complete variable domain is GAGVSQSPSNKVTEKGKDVELRCDPISGHTALYWYRQSLGQGLEFLIYFQGNSAPDKSGLPSDRFSAERTGGSVSTLTIQRTQQEDSAVYLCTSSLATGGHGQYFGPGTRLTVT.